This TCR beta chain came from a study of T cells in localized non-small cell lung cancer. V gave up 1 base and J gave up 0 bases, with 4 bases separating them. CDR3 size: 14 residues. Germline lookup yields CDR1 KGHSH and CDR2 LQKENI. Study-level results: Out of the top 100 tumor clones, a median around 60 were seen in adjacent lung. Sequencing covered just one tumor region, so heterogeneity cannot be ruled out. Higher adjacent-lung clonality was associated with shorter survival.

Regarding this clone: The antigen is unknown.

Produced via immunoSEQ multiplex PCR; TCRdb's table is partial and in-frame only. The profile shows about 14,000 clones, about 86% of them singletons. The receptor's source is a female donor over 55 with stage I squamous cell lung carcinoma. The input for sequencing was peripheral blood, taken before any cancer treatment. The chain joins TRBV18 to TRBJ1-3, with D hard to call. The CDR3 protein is CASSPLDSGNTIYF. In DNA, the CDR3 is TGTGCCAGCTCACCACTGGACTCTGGAAACACCATATATTTT.